These 18 T cell receptor beta chains were sequenced from one sample in a study of shared clonotypes between healthy human individuals (TCRdb year 2020). The library was prepared using the immunoSEQ multiplex PCR assay. TCRdb mirrors the immuneACCESS table, restricted to in-frame sequences. Some clones are absent from its copies; in checked studies, under half trace to an unresolved V gene, and the reason for the others is unknown. The sample contains a few million clones, around 93% of them found a single time. Jointly, the top ten make up 1.5% to 2% of the sample. For the CD8 naive samples, CD45RO-negative cells were positively selected for CCR7, yielding a CD45RA+CCR7+ population from which TemRA cells were excluded. The sample was naive CD8+ T cells from PBMCs. The label giving this sample's cell subset or site can be read as: CD45RA+CCR7+. The receptors derive from a man aged 18 to 29 in good health. Some clones in this sample may be carry-over from other donors' samples.

For this clone: The same CDR3 can be traced to other DNA sequences in this sample. This chain links TRBV28 with TRBJ2-7; TRBD2 agrees at 14 bases. Germline lookup yields CDR1 MDHEN and CDR2 SYDVKM. CDR3 length: 15 residues. V trimming: 3 bases; J trimming: 5 bases; junction bases outside the gene matches: 3. CDR3 protein: CASSLPGLAGDEQYF. The DNA of the CDR3 is TGTGCCAGCAGTTTGCCGGGACTAGCGGGAGACGAGCAGTACTTC.

V and J are TRBV2 and TRBJ2-7; 7 nucleotides line up with TRBD1. This CDR3 is 15 amino acids long. V lost 4 bases, J lost 0 bases, and 6 bases stayed unmatched. CDR1 SNHLY and CDR2 FYNNEI come from the germline V gene. Written as DNA, the CDR3 is TGTGCCAGCAGTGGGGGTAGGACAGGCTCCTACGAGCAGTACTTC. Its protein product is CASSGGRTGSYEQYF.

The chain uses TRBV6-5 and TRBJ2-1; 7 bases are shared with TRBD2. CDR3 length equals 16 residues. Germline values: CDR1 MNHEY, CDR2 SVGAGI. The trim removed 0 bases at V and 4 bases at J, leaving 6 bases unmatched. This chain's CDR3 is CASSYSGGGGYNEQFF. CDR3 DNA sequence: TGTGCCAGCAGTTACTCGGGTGGCGGGGGTTACAATGAGCAGTTCTTC.

The genes are TRBV28 and TRBJ1-2; TRBD1 is a possible D gene (5 bases). Between the trimmed V and J ends, which lost 3 bases and 4 bases, there was a span of 18 bases. The CDR3 contains 16 residues. Germline V lookup: CDR1 MDHEN, CDR2 SYDVKM. CDR3 residues: CASSFVLRQGVYGYTF. The CDR3 DNA reads TGTGCCAGCAGTTTTGTTCTCCGGCAGGGAGTCTATGGCTACACCTTC.

This chain connects TRBV11-2 to TRBJ2-3; 7 bases agree with TRBD2. The germline V gene encodes CDR1 SGHAT and CDR2 FQNNGV. This CDR3 is 12 amino acids long. Losses at the gene ends were 1 base for V and 10 bases for J; bases not matched to a gene: 2. The CDR3, as DNA: TGTGCCAGCAGCTTAGCGGGAGGCGCGCAGTATTTT. It specifies CASSLAGGAQYF.

Comments on this clone: Other DNA sequences in the same sample also yield this CDR3. The genes are TRBV27 and TRBJ1-1; D not resolved. In germline, CDR1 is MNHEY, CDR2 SMNVEV (reference sequence). CDR3 length: 13 residues. V lost 3 bases and J lost 0, with 5 bases in between. The CDR3 region has the DNA TGTGCCAGCAGTTTTATTCTGAACACTGAAGCTTTCTTT. Protein sequence: CASSFILNTEAFF.

This chain connects TRBV11-2 to TRBJ2-7; the match to TRBD2 covers 9 bases. Trimming took 5 bases from V and 3 from J; bases not matched to a gene: 8. Looked up from germline, CDR1 is SGHAT and CDR2 is FQNNGV. This CDR3 contains 15 residues. CDR3 amino acids: CASSQGTSPFYEQYF. The DNA for the CDR3 is TGTGCCAGCAGCCAAGGGACTAGCCCCTTCTACGAGCAGTACTTC.

The V call is TRBV15, the J call TRBJ2-1; 13 bases are a match to TRBD2. The V gene end was trimmed by 0 bases and the J gene end by 0 bases; junction bases not matched to a gene: 5. Germline-derived CDR1 and CDR2 are LNHNV and YYDKDF (reference sequence). CDR3 length: 19 residues. CDR3 region: CATSRELAGGWSSYNEQFF. The DNA of the CDR3 is TGTGCCACCAGCAGAGAACTAGCGGGAGGGTGGAGCTCCTACAATGAGCAGTTCTTC. Based on the CDR3 plus reference TRBV15 and TRBJ2-1, the full variable domain is DAMVIQNPRYQVTQFGKPVTLSCSQTLNHNVMYWYQQKSSQAPKLLFHYYDKDFNNEADTPDNFQSRRPNTSFCFLDIRSPGLGDTAMYLCATSRELAGGWSSYNEQFFGPGTRLTVL.

The CDR3 loop reads CASSTSIGSGANVLTF. CDR3 nucleotides: TGTGCCAGCAGTACTTCAATAGGCTCTGGGGCCAACGTCCTGACTTTC. This sequence joins TRBV25-1 and TRBJ2-6; D unresolved. The V end lost 5 bases, the J end lost 0 bases, and 11 bases lay between the germline ends. Germline CDR1 reads MGHDK; CDR2 reads SYGVNS. The CDR3 consists of 16 residues.

The CDR3 region is CASSLDLGGETQYF. The CDR3 DNA sequence: TGTGCCAGCAGCTTGGACTTAGGGGGTGAGACCCAGTACTTC. The genes are TRBV5-8 and TRBJ2-5, with D tentatively TRBD1 (6 bases). V lost 0 bases and J lost 5, with 11 bases in between. Germline lookup yields CDR1 SGHTS and CDR2 YDEGEE. The CDR3 loop spans 14 amino acids.

The V and J genes are TRBV29-1 and TRBJ2-7; D might be TRBD1 (5 bases). Between the trimmed V and J ends, which lost 7 bases and 3 bases, there was a span of 28 bases. In germline, CDR1 is SQVTM, CDR2 ANQGSEA. This CDR3 spans 17 amino acids. CDR3 sequence: CSASVFTVTGDIYEQYF. DNA of the CDR3: TGCAGCGCCTCCGTCTTTACTGTAACAGGAGATATCTACGAGCAGTACTTC.

A remark on this clone: Other DNA sequences in this specimen translate into the identical CDR3. V usage is TRBV6-1 and J usage is TRBJ2-7, with TRBD2 identical over 8 bases. This CDR3 contains 14 residues. V gave up 3 bases and J gave up 3 bases; unmatched junction bases: 4. CDR1 and CDR2 from the germline V gene are MNHNS and SASEGT. CDR3 DNA sequence: TGTGCCAGCAGTGAGGGAACTAGCGGCTACGAGCAGTACTTC. Protein product: CASSEGTSGYEQYF.

This rearrangement joins TRBV7-9 to TRBJ2-1, with TRBD2 as a possible D gene (7 bases). Germline V lookup: CDR1 SEHNR, CDR2 FQNEAQ (reference sequence). This CDR3 spans 15 amino acids. V was pared by 1 base and J by 8 bases, with 15 bases between. The CDR3 DNA reads TGTGCCAGCAGCTTAGGCCGGGGGGCTCTGGATGAGCAGTTCTTC. Translation: CASSLGRGALDEQFF.

This chain links TRBV18 with TRBJ1-1; no firm D call. V was clipped by 1 base and J by 0 bases, with 27 bases between them. Looked up from germline, CDR1 is KGHSH and CDR2 is LQKENI. The CDR3 is 21 residues long. In DNA form, the CDR3 reads TGTGCCAGCTCACCACAGATTCCGTCTAGGAATATCGAGTCAATGAACACTGAAGCTTTCTTT. This encodes CASSPQIPSRNIESMNTEAFF. Looking up the rest from reference TRBV18 and TRBJ1-1 gives the full variable domain: NAGVMQNPRHLVRRRGQEARLRCSPMKGHSHVYWYRQLPEEGLKFMVYLQKENIIDESGMPKERFSAEFPKEGPSILRIQQVVRGDSAAYFCASSPQIPSRNIESMNTEAFFGQGTRLTVV.

On this clone: Compared with germline, one end of the junction differs, possibly owing to a read error. The CDR3 DNA reads as TGTGTCAGCAGCTCCTATCCAGCGGGAGAGGTCGCAGATACGCAGTATTTT. Translating gives CVSSSYPAGEVADTQYF. J is TRBJ2-3 and V is TRBV11-2; 8 positions agree with TRBD2. The CDR3 is 17 amino acids. Per germline, CDR1 SGHAT and CDR2 FQNNGV.

V usage is TRBV5-8 and J usage is TRBJ2-3; 10 bases are a match to TRBD2. Trimming took 3 bases from V and 2 from J; bases not matched to a gene: 3. Germline assignment: CDR1 SGHTS and CDR2 YDEGEE. The CDR3 loop spans 15 amino acids. This CDR3 is CASSYGLADTDTQYF. CDR3 coding DNA: TGTGCCAGCAGCTACGGACTAGCGGACACAGATACGCAGTATTTT.

The chain links TRBV7-9 to TRBJ2-7; 13 bases match TRBD2. CDR3 size: 19 residues. The germline V gene has CDR1 SEHNR and CDR2 FQNEAQ (reference sequence). The trim removed 1 base at V and 5 bases at J, leaving 14 bases unmatched. This chain's CDR3 is CASSLGLAGGEGLWDEQYF. For the CDR3, the DNA is TGTGCCAGCAGCTTAGGACTAGCGGGAGGCGAAGGCCTATGGGACGAGCAGTACTTC.

Comment on this clone: A read error may produce the germline difference seen at one junction end. The V gene is TRBV29-1, the J gene TRBJ2-7, with TRBD1 identical over 9 bases. This CDR3 region has 14 residues. Germline assignment: CDR1 SQVTM and CDR2 ANQGSEA. CDR3 in amino acids: CSAELGQGPYEQYF. In nucleotides, the CDR3 is TGCAGCGCTGAATTGGGACAGGGCCCCTACGAGCAGTACTTC.